These T cell receptor beta chains were read from a single sample in a study of T cells in Graves' hyperthyroidism and ophthalmopathy. Each CDR3 protein gets one entry after TCRdb re-called the multiplex PCR reads with MiXCR. The sample contains hundreds of thousands of distinct CDR3 sequences, approximately 14% of which appear only once. Sequencing input: blood. All receptors derive from a woman in her forties or fifties with Graves' ophthalmopathy. CDR3s include the opening cysteine and the closing phenylalanine or tryptophan. A D gene is named only where the DNA matches it firmly. Rows may omit the clone size; those that give it use once, few, many or a size class.

size	D	J	V	CDR3	DNA
NA	NA	TRBJ2-7	TRBV7-9	CASSLSTASYEQYF	TGTGCCAGCAGCTTATCGACCGCATCCTACGAGCAGTACTTC
many	NA	TRBJ2-7	TRBV20-1	CSARDFEQYF	TGCAGTGCTAGGGACTTTGAGCAGTACTTC
NA	NA	TRBJ2-1	TRBV5-1	CASSLRGQYDEQFF	TGCGCCAGCAGCTTGCGTGGACAGTACGATGAGCAGTTCTTC
NA	TRBD1	TRBJ1-6	TRBV29-1	CSVGGDRSEPLHF	TGCAGCGTTGGGGGGGACAGGTCGGAACCCCTCCACTTT
few	TRBD1	TRBJ2-7	TRBV3-1	CASSHGTGYEQYF	TGTGCCAGCAGCCATGGGACAGGCTACGAGCAGTACTTC
NA	NA	TRBJ1-5	TRBV5-5	CASSSDRVFNQPQHF	TGTGCCAGCAGCTCTGATAGGGTTTTCAATCAGCCCCAGCATTTT
many	TRBD2	TRBJ2-1	TRBV11-2	CASSYRTSGTSNEQFF	TGTGCCAGCAGCTACCGGACTAGCGGGACTTCCAATGAGCAGTTCTTC
many	NA	TRBJ2-1	TRBV20-1	CSARFRVVGEQFF	TGCAGTGCTAGGTTCAGGGTGGTGGGTGAGCAGTTCTTC
NA	NA	TRBJ2-1	TRBV20-1	CSVFLSGVYNEQLF	TGCAGTGTCTTCTTGAGCGGAGTATACAATGAGCAGCTCTTC
many	NA	TRBJ1-5	TRBV6-1	CATAGQLNQPQHF	TGTGCCACCGCCGGACAGCTCAATCAGCCCCAGCATTTT
many	TRBD2	TRBJ2-1	TRBV20-1	CSARTRNFNNEQFF	TGCAGTGCTCGGACTAGGAACTTCAACAATGAGCAGTTCTTC
many	TRBD1	TRBJ1-2	TRBV2	CASRNRGRNYGYTF	TGTGCCAGCAGAAACAGGGGGAGGAACTATGGCTACACCTTC
many	NA	TRBJ2-7	TRBV27	CASSLSWDLSYEQYF	TGTGCCAGCAGTTTATCTTGGGACTTATCCTACGAGCAGTACTTC
few	TRBD2	TRBJ2-1	TRBV4-2	CASSQDLTSGSVGSYNEQFF	TGTGCCAGCAGCCAAGATCTGACTAGCGGGAGCGTCGGCTCCTACAATGAGCAGTTCTTC
NA	NA	TRBJ2-1	TRBV20-1	CSANRDGIHNEQFF	TGCAGTGCTAACAGGGACGGCATCCACAATGAGCAGTTCTTC
few	NA	TRBJ1-1	TRBV7-9	CASSPTLRVGKQYVTEAFF	TGTGCCAGCAGCCCTACTTTGCGGGTGGGTAAACAGTATGTCACTGAAGCTTTCTTT
many	TRBD1	TRBJ2-3	TRBV11-2	CASSSSGTGGLDTQYF	TGTGCCAGCAGCTCCTCCGGGACAGGGGGCTTAGATACGCAGTATTTT
few	NA	TRBJ2-2	TRBV28	CASSLLKRVTGELFF	TGTGCCAGCAGTTTACTAAAAAGGGTTACCGGGGAGCTGTTTTTT
many	NA	TRBJ2-2	TRBV5-1	CASSLDGGTGELFF	TGCGCCAGCAGCTTGGATGGGGGTACCGGGGAGCTGTTTTTT
many	TRBD2	TRBJ2-3	TRBV20-1	CSQCEGRAEEDTQYF	TGCAGCCAGTGCGAGGGGAGGGCCGAGGAAGATACGCAGTATTTT
many	NA	TRBJ1-1	TRBV6-2/TRBV6-3	CASSYRQLNTEAFF	TGTGCCAGCAGTTATCGACAGCTGAACACTGAAGCTTTCTTT
few	NA	TRBJ1-5	TRBV27	CASSSGGGRQPQHF	TGTGCCAGCAGTTCCGGCGGGGGGCGTCAGCCCCAGCATTTT
many	NA	TRBJ1-1	TRBV6-2/TRBV6-3	CASSDGAMNTEAFF	TGTGCCAGCAGTGACGGGGCAATGAACACTGAAGCTTTCTTT
NA	NA	TRBJ1-3	TRBV19	CASSIGGAKGNTIYF	TGTGCCAGTAGTATCGGAGGGGCAAAAGGAAACACCATATATTTT
many	NA	TRBJ1-1	TRBV14	CASSQIKTGPRGQAFF	TGTGCCAGCAGCCAGATCAAAACGGGGCCCAGAGGACAAGCTTTCTTT
few	NA	TRBJ2-1	TRBV6-1	CASSPLAEGGDNEQFF	TGTGCCAGCAGTCCCCTAGCGGAGGGGGGTGACAATGAGCAGTTCTTC
many	TRBD1	TRBJ2-5	TRBV3-1	CASSQDVRTGGPEETQYF	TGTGCCAGCAGCCAAGATGTGAGGACAGGGGGACCCGAAGAGACCCAGTACTTC
NA	TRBD2	TRBJ2-1	TRBV20-1	CSANTGTSGGSYNEQFF	TGCAGTGCAAACACCGGGACTAGCGGGGGCTCCTACAATGAGCAGTTCTTC
once	NA	TRBJ1-3	TRBV9	CASSVAVGSGNTIYF	TGTGCCAGCAGCGTAGCGGTGGGCTCTGGAAACACCATATATTTT
few	TRBD2	TRBJ2-2	TRBV4-2	CASSHLAGSGGGELFF	TGTGCCAGCAGCCATTTAGCGGGATCAGGAGGCGGGGAGCTGTTTTTT
many	NA	TRBJ2-7	TRBV28	CASNGAGYEQYF	TGTGCCAGCAACGGTGCTGGCTACGAGCAGTACTTC
NA	NA	TRBJ2-7	TRBV7-9	CASSLKGGNPYEQYF	TGTGCCAGCAGCTTAAAAGGAGGGAACCCCTACGAGCAGTACTTC
many	TRBD1	TRBJ1-2	TRBV20-1	CSARGQGLFYGYTF	TGCAGTGCTAGAGGACAGGGGCTATTCTATGGCTACACCTTC
NA	NA	TRBJ1-4	TRBV28	CASSETRNEKLFF	TGTGCCAGCAGCGAAACTAGAAATGAAAAACTGTTTTTT
NA	NA	TRBJ1-4	TRBV10-3	CAISGREGEKLFF	TGTGCCATCAGTGGCCGGGAGGGTGAAAAACTGTTTTTT
NA	NA	TRBJ1-1	TRBV29-1	CSVGQLLNTEAFF	TGCAGCGTCGGACAGTTACTTAACACTGAAGCTTTCTTT
many	TRBD1	TRBJ1-1	TRBV6-2/TRBV6-3	CASRPWGQGLRLLNTEAFF	TGTGCCAGCAGACCATGGGGACAGGGGCTACGCCTGTTGAACACTGAAGCTTTCTTT
NA	NA	TRBJ2-1	TRBV5-6	CASSLWRRSSYNEQFF	TGTGCCAGCAGCTTGTGGCGGAGGAGCTCCTACAATGAGCAGTTCTTC
NA	NA	TRBJ1-2	TRBV10-3	CAIRRDGAAYGYTF	TGTGCCATCAGGAGGGACGGAGCGGCGTATGGCTACACCTTC
few	NA	TRBJ2-7	TRBV6-2/TRBV6-3	CASSYSTVGEQYF	TGTGCCAGCAGTTACTCGACCGTAGGCGAGCAGTACTTC
few	TRBD2	TRBJ2-2	TRBV7-9	CASSRLADYTGELFF	TGTGCCAGCAGTCGACTAGCGGATTACACCGGGGAGCTGTTTTTT
many	NA	TRBJ2-1	TRBV3-1	CASSQDIDLGFNYNEQFF	TGTGCCAGCAGCCAAGATATCGATCTAGGGTTTAACTACAATGAGCAGTTCTTC
many	NA	TRBJ2-2	TRBV7-9	CASSFRQNTGELFF	TGTGCCAGCAGCTTCCGCCAGAACACCGGGGAGCTGTTTTTT
many	NA	TRBJ1-1	TRBV11-2	CASSLRGWTEAFF	TGTGCCAGCAGCTTGCGGGGGTGGACTGAAGCTTTCTTT
many	NA	TRBJ2-1	TRBV28	CASSLTLGVLHNEQFF	TGTGCCAGCAGTTTAACCCTAGGAGTCCTCCACAATGAGCAGTTCTTC
many	TRBD2	TRBJ2-3	TRBV7-9	CASSLHGQGGDTQYF	TGTGCCAGCAGCTTACACGGGCAGGGAGGGGATACGCAGTATTTT
NA	TRBD1	TRBJ1-5	TRBV19	CASSAGRTGGFGNQPQHF	TGTGCCAGTAGTGCCGGCCGGACAGGGGGCTTTGGCAATCAGCCCCAGCATTTT
many	TRBD1	TRBJ1-5	TRBV7-2	CASSTRTGPHQPQHF	TGTGCCAGCAGCACGCGGACAGGGCCCCATCAGCCCCAGCATTTT
NA	TRBD1	TRBJ1-6	TRBV7-2	CASSRTGPTLENSPLHF	TGTGCCAGCAGCCGGACAGGCCCTACTTTAGAGAATTCACCCCTCCACTTT
few	NA	TRBJ1-3	TRBV29-1	CSVEKRLSGNTIYF	TGCAGCGTTGAAAAGCGCCTCTCTGGAAACACCATATATTTT
many	NA	TRBJ2-1	TRBV7-8	CASSLGGFEQFF	TGTGCCAGCAGCTTAGGAGGTTTTGAGCAGTTCTTC
few	NA	TRBJ2-3	TRBV5-1	CASSPGGPTDTQYF	TGCGCCAGCAGCCCCGGAGGGCCGACAGATACGCAGTATTTT
few	NA	TRBJ2-1	TRBV7-9	CASSPKQFF	TGTGCCAGCAGCCCAAAGCAGTTCTTC
many	TRBD2	TRBJ2-5	TRBV7-2	CASTSVGTSGRKETQYF	TGTGCCAGCACCTCCGTAGGGACTAGCGGGAGAAAAGAGACCCAGTACTTC
many	NA	TRBJ2-1	TRBV27	CASSTPKSSYNEQFF	TGTGCCAGCAGTACCCCAAAAAGCTCCTACAATGAGCAGTTCTTC
many	TRBD1	TRBJ2-2	TRBV12-3/TRBV12-4	CASSFSGTGGTGELFF	TGTGCCAGCAGTTTTTCAGGAACAGGGGGTACCGGGGAGCTGTTTTTT
many	TRBD1	TRBJ1-2	TRBV19	CASSTGTGGRYGYTF	TGTGCCAGTAGTACCGGGACAGGCGGGCGCTATGGCTACACCTTC